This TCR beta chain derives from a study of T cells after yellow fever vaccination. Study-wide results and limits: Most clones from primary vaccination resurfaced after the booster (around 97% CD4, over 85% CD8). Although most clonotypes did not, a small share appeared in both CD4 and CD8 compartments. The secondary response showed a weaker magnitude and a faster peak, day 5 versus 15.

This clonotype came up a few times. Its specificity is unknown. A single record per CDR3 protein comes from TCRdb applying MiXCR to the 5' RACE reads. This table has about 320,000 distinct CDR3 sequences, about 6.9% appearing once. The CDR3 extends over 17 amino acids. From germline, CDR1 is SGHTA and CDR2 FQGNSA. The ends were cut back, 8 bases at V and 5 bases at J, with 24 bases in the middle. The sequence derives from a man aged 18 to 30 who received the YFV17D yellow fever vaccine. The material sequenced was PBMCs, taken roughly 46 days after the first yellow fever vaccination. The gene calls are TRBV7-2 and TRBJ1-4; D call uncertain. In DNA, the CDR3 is TGTGCCAGCCTAAGGGAGAGAGGCAGCGCTCTAAATGAAAAACTGTTTTTT. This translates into CASLRERGSALNEKLFF.